A single sample is the source of the 17 T cell receptor beta chains below, sequenced in a study of blood T cell repertoires in COVID-19. Here immunoSEQ multiplex PCR was the method, and the copy in TCRdb shows in-frame clones only, minus some. The sample records about 140,000 clones, about 82% being singletons. The sample consisted of peripheral blood. These receptors all come from a woman aged 60-75 years with acute or convalescent COVID-19.

DNA for the CDR3: TGTGCCAGCAGTTACTCGCCCGGACAGGGATATCAGCCCCAGCATTTT. This gives the protein CASSYSPGQGYQPQHF. V and J are TRBV6-6 and TRBJ1-5; 8 bases map to TRBD1. Trimming at V came to 0 bases and at J to 5 bases, leaving 6 bases not matched to a gene. The CDR3 sequence is 16 residues long. The germline V gene has CDR1 MNHNY and CDR2 SVGAGI (reference sequence).

The sample holds a few counts of this clone. J is TRBJ2-3 and V is TRBV7-6, with 9 positions matching TRBD2. Losses at the gene ends were 3 bases for V and 1 base for J; bases not matched to a gene: 14. The CDR3 loop spans 19 amino acids. CDR1 and CDR2 (germline): SGHVS, FNYEAQ. The CDR3 DNA reads TGTGCCAGCAGCTTCGGTGGCGGGGGGGGCCCCCTCCGCACAGATACGCAGTATTTT. Its translation: CASSFGGGGGPLRTDTQYF.

The gene calls are TRBV3-1 (or the pseudogene TRBV3-2) and TRBJ2-3; D might be TRBD1 (6 bases). Germline V gene lookup returns CDR1 LGHDT and CDR2 YNNKEL (reference sequence). The CDR3 contains 14 residues. Trimming pared 3 bases from V and 5 bases from J, leaving 12 bases between. CDR3 sequence reads: CASSHQGRGDTQYF. The CDR3 coding sequence is TGTGCCAGCAGCCACCAGGGGCGCGGAGATACGCAGTATTTT.

The V and J genes are TRBV2 and TRBJ2-1, with TRBD2 matching 14 bases. The V segment lost 8 bases and the J segment 6 bases; nucleotides outside the gene matches: 6. Germline loops: CDR1 SNHLY, CDR2 FYNNEI. This CDR3 contains 15 residues. For the CDR3, the DNA is TGTGCCAGCTTCCGACTAGCGGGGGGGACCAATGAGCAGTTCTTC. Its translation: CASFRLAGGTNEQFF.

The count of this clone is one. The genes are TRBV15 and TRBJ2-7; D is unresolved. CDR3 length: 14 amino acids. V lost 0 bases and J lost 4, with 10 bases in between. Germline CDR1 LNHNV, CDR2 YYDKDF (reference sequence). CDR3 region: CATSRDRGGYEQYF. The DNA of the CDR3 is TGTGCCACCAGCAGAGACCGAGGTGGTTACGAGCAGTACTTC.

The chain combines TRBV18 with TRBJ2-7; tentative D call: TRBD1 (5 bases). V shed 2 bases and J shed 3 bases, with 11 bases lying between them. Per germline, CDR1 KGHSH and CDR2 LQKENI. The CDR3 contains 14 residues. The CDR3 bases are TGTGCCAGCTCACCAGGCGTCAGGGACTACGAGCAGTACTTC. Protein sequence: CASSPGVRDYEQYF. The variable domain in full, completed from reference TRBV18 and TRBJ2-7, reads NAGVMQNPRHLVRRRGQEARLRCSPMKGHSHVYWYRQLPEEGLKFMVYLQKENIIDESGMPKERFSAEFPKEGPSILRIQQVVRGDSAAYFCASSPGVRDYEQYFGPGTRLTVT.

In the case of this clone: Since the CDR3 does not end with the conserved phenylalanine or tryptophan, this likely comes from a read error. It is unclear where the CDR3 begins or ends on the DNA, so no DNA is shown, and the CDR3 is as TCRdb lists it. The V and J genes are TRBV30 and TRBJ2-7; the table gives TRBD1 as D, unverified against the DNA. Inclusive of both ends, the CDR3 amounts to 11 amino acids. CDR1 and CDR2 (germline): GTSNPN, SVGIG (reference sequence). The CDR3 spells CAWSDKGATYY.

CDR3 sequence: CASSRDRGRQQYF. The CDR3 region has the DNA TGTGCCAGTAGTCGGGACAGGGGGCGTCAACAGTACTTC. V is TRBV19 and J is TRBJ2-7; 12 bases match TRBD1. Germline trimming cut 5 bases from V and 10 bases from J; bases unmatched to any gene: 6. This CDR3 comprises 13 residues. Germline V gene lookup returns CDR1 LNHDA and CDR2 SQIVND (reference sequence).

This clone showed up just once. This chain connects TRBV19 to TRBJ1-5, with TRBD1 matching over 7 bases. The CDR3 sequence is 18 residues long. The germline gives CDR1 LNHDA, CDR2 SQIVND (reference sequence). The trim removed 7 bases at V and 12 bases at J, leaving 27 bases unmatched. The CDR3 reads CASMGIVTGPKRDRLQHF. CDR3 DNA sequence: TGTGCCAGTATGGGGATCGTGACAGGGCCAAAGAGGGATCGGCTCCAGCATTTT.

The gene calls are TRBV28 and TRBJ1-2, with D hard to call. Germline V CDR1 and CDR2: MDHEN, SYDVKM. CDR3 length: 16 residues. V lost 1 base and J 1 base, leaving 13 bases between the germline ends. CDR3 in amino acids: CASSLSGRPNNYGYTF. In DNA, the CDR3 is TGTGCCAGCAGTTTATCCGGCAGGCCTAATAACTATGGCTACACCTTC.

This chain uses TRBV3-1 (or the pseudogene TRBV3-2) with TRBJ2-2; 8 bases agree with TRBD1. Trimming at V came to 5 bases and at J to 5 bases, leaving 7 bases not matched to a gene. The CDR3 length is 15 residues. The V gene's germline CDR1 is LGHDT and CDR2 YNNKEL (reference sequence). For the CDR3, the DNA is TGTGCCAGCAGCAGTGGACAGGGTAGAACCGGGGAGCTGTTTTTT. Protein sequence: CASSSGQGRTGELFF.

V usage is TRBV24-1 and J usage is TRBJ2-1, with 13 bases matching TRBD2. The CDR3 is 17 amino acids. The V segment lost 3 bases and the J segment 2 bases; nucleotides outside the gene matches: 3. CDR1 and CDR2 from the germline V gene are KGHDR and SFDVKD. The CDR3 loop is CATSDPGLAGPYNEQFF. The CDR3 bases are TGTGCCACCAGTGATCCGGGACTAGCGGGGCCCTACAATGAGCAGTTCTTC.

This clone was counted once. This rearrangement joins TRBV10-1 to TRBJ1-1, with 7 bases aligning to TRBD1. The J segment lost 4 bases and the V segment lost 0 bases, leaving 2 bases of the junction unmatched. Per the germline V gene, CDR1 is WNHNN and CDR2 is SYGVQD (reference sequence). The CDR3 spans 14 residues. The CDR3 DNA follows: TGCGCCAGCAGTGAGTCTTCAGGGGGCACTGAAGCTTTCTTT. Protein sequence: CASSESSGGTEAFF.

The chain couples TRBV20-1 to TRBJ2-5, with TRBD2 matching over 10 bases. The germline V gene has CDR1 DFQATT and CDR2 SNEGSKA (reference sequence). There are 15 residues in the CDR3. J gave up 2 bases and V 3 bases, and 6 bases lay outside the gene matches. The CDR3 sequence: CSASPLAGKQETQYF. DNA of the CDR3: TGCAGTGCTAGTCCACTAGCGGGGAAACAAGAGACCCAGTACTTC.

The chain uses TRBV4-3 and TRBJ1-2; 7 bases are a match to TRBD1. The J segment lost 2 bases and the V segment lost 1 base, leaving 4 bases of the junction unmatched. Germline CDR1 is LGHNA and CDR2 is YSLEER. The CDR3 has 15 amino acids. CDR3: CASSQGQGENYGYTF. The CDR3 region has the DNA TGCGCCAGCAGCCAAGGACAGGGAGAGAACTATGGCTACACCTTC.

The chain joins TRBV5-4 to TRBJ1-1; D perhaps matches TRBD1 (6 bases). The V end lost 3 bases, the J end lost 1 base, and 13 bases lay between the germline ends. The CDR3 loop spans 15 amino acids. The germline CDR1 and CDR2 sequences are SGHNT and YYREEE (reference sequence). The CDR3 bases are TGTGCCAGCAGCTCGAAGGGGGATCCGAACACTGAAGCTTTCTTT. Translation gives CASSSKGDPNTEAFF.

The chain joins TRBV5-1 to TRBJ1-1, with D possibly matching TRBD1 (5 bases). V was cut by 0 bases and J by 0 bases, with 9 bases left in between. Germline V CDR1 and CDR2: SGHRS, YFSETQ. The CDR3 consists of 15 residues. The CDR3 loop reads CASSLERQMNTEAFF. CDR3 bases: TGCGCCAGCAGCTTGGAGCGACAGATGAACACTGAAGCTTTCTTT.